This T cell receptor (beta chain) was sequenced in a study of CD8+CD57+ T cells in acquired aplastic anemia. TCR beta VDJ and CDR3 were profiled, and genomic DNA was the template. Via MiXCR, TCRdb re-called the reads, giving one row per CDR3 protein. The sample lists about 240,000 distinct CDR3 sequences; around 43% were seen once. Germline CDR1 is SGDLS and CDR2 is YYNGEE. With 0 bases removed from V and 8 bases from J, the gap between germline ends came to 11 bases. The CDR3 is 13 amino acids. CD8+CD57+ cell expansion, shown by flow cytometry, had occurred in the patients selected for sequencing. This clonotype was sampled from a human donor with aplastic anemia. The rearrangement uses TRBV9 and TRBJ1-2; D is unresolved. Sequencing was performed on sorted CD4+, CD8+, or CD8+CD57+ T cells (not recorded which) from PBMCs. The CDR3 loop is CASSVGVERGYTF. The CDR3 DNA follows: TGTGCCAGCAGCGTAGGGGTCGAAAGGGGCTACACCTTC.